The 16 T cell receptor beta chains below were found in one sample sequenced in a study of identical twins (TCRdb year 2016). The method was 5' RACE. Reads for this sample came from an Illumina HiSeq 2000. TCRdb reran the public reads through fastp at Q25 and MiXCR, keeping productive beta chains. Identical CDR3 protein sequences are pooled into one entry, listed with their most common genes and DNA. For this sample there are 200,000 to 250,000 distinct CDR3 sequences; more than 13% appear just once. In total, the top ten clones hold 8.8% of the sample. The sequencing sample was made of memory (CD45RO+) T cells sorted from blood. The cell subset or site label, read with the paper, signifies: CD45RO+ enriched T cells. The receptors were sampled from a woman aged 18-30 years in good health.

This clonotype was detected only a few times. V is TRBV20-1 and J is TRBJ2-7, with unresolved D. CDR1 and CDR2 from the germline V gene are DFQATT and SNEGSKA (reference sequence). V lost 0 bases, J lost 2 bases, and 14 bases lay in between. The CDR3 totals 15 residues. CDR3 coding DNA: TGCAGTGCTAGAGATCTGTCCAGTGGGGCCTACGAGCAGTACTTC. Its protein is CSARDLSSGAYEQYF.

Worth noting for this clonotype: This may be a read error, as it is one base from a much larger clone. The V gene is TRBV12-3 or TRBV12-4, the J gene TRBJ2-2; the D is unclear. The CDR3 is 15 amino acids. The CDR3 protein is CATSPGGANTGELFF. The CDR3 nucleotides read TGTGCCACCAGTCCCGGTGGCGCGAACACCGGGGAGCTGTTTTTT.

This chain uses TRBV19 with TRBJ2-1, with D tentatively TRBD1 (6 bases). This CDR3 has 15 residues. Deletions cut 5 bases from V and 0 bases from J, with 11 bases between. The V gene's germline CDR1 is LNHDA and CDR2 SQIVND (reference sequence). This chain's CDR3 is CASSVTGSSYNEQFF. CDR3 DNA: TGTGCCAGTAGTGTAACAGGGAGCTCCTACAATGAGCAGTTCTTC.

This clonotype showed up just a few times. The V and J genes are TRBV20-1 and TRBJ1-1; D may be TRBD1 (5 bases). There are 13 residues in the CDR3. Germline V CDR1 and CDR2: DFQATT, SNEGSKA (reference sequence). V was cut by 1 base and J by 3 bases, with 9 bases left in between. The DNA for the CDR3 is TGCAGTGCTAGAGCCGAAGGGGACACTGAAGCTTTCTTT. It yields the protein CSARAEGDTEAFF.

The chain is built from TRBV6-2 or TRBV6-3 and TRBJ2-2; D unclear. V lost 7 bases, J lost 0 bases, and 6 bases lay in between. The V gene's germline CDR1 is MNHEY and CDR2 SVGEGT. The CDR3 sequence is 13 residues long. CDR3 region: CASKTTNTGELFF. CDR3 coding DNA: TGTGCCAGCAAAACAACGAACACCGGGGAGCTGTTTTTT.

This clonotype was seen only a few times. The CDR3 DNA is TGTGCCATCAGCCAGGGGTTGGTAGATGAAAAACTGTTTTTT. Its translation: CAISQGLVDEKLFF. This chain uses TRBV10-3 with TRBJ1-4; TRBD1 might be the D (6 bases). The CDR3 length is 14 residues. Looked up from germline, CDR1 is ENHRY and CDR2 is SYGVKD. V was cut by 6 bases and J by 6 bases, with 14 bases left in between.

This clonotype has only a few counts. One junction end does not reproduce the germline sequence, and a read error may be involved. The chain links TRBV7-7 to TRBJ2-5; D might be TRBD2 (6 bases). Germline CDR1 is SSHAT and CDR2 is FNYEAQ (reference sequence). The CDR3 is made up of 15 amino acids. As DNA, the CDR3 is TGTGCTAGCAGCCTCCTAGGCGGGGTCCAAGAGACCCAGTACTTC. Its translation: CASSLLGGVQETQYF.

The rearrangement joins TRBV20-1 to TRBJ2-5; possibly TRBD2 for D (5 bases). The length of the CDR3 is 13 residues. V was clipped by 3 bases and J by 3 bases, with 11 bases between them. CDR1 DFQATT and CDR2 SNEGSKA come from the germline V gene (reference sequence). The CDR3 sequence: CSASGVGEETQYF. The DNA for the CDR3 is TGCAGTGCTAGCGGGGTGGGAGAAGAGACCCAGTACTTC.

The chain combines TRBV27 with TRBJ2-3; D possibly corresponds to TRBD1 (6 bases). Per the germline V gene, CDR1 is MNHEY and CDR2 is SMNVEV (reference sequence). There are 14 residues in the CDR3. Trimming left V 2 bases short and J 7 bases short, with 13 bases between. The CDR3: CASSLSLGANTQYF. The CDR3, as DNA: TGTGCCAGCAGTTTAAGCCTGGGGGCCAATACGCAGTATTTT.

The V and J genes are TRBV3-1 and TRBJ2-5; either TRBD1 or TRBD2 may supply D (5 bases each). Trimming left V 0 bases short and J 4 bases short, with 12 bases between. This CDR3 spans 15 amino acids. In germline, CDR1 is LGHDT, CDR2 YNNKEL (reference sequence). As DNA, the CDR3 is TGTGCCAGCAGCCAAGATCCGGGGCGCCCAGAGACCCAGTACTTC. It encodes CASSQDPGRPETQYF.

The J gene is TRBJ2-1, the V gene TRBV14; TRBD2 agrees at 9 bases. V shed 3 bases and J 9 bases; nucleotides not matched to a gene: 12. This CDR3 spans 16 amino acids. Germline V gives CDR1 SGHDN, CDR2 FVKESK. The CDR3: CASSHKRREREAEQFF. The CDR3 region has the DNA TGTGCCAGCAGCCATAAAAGGAGGGAGCGGGAGGCTGAGCAGTTCTTC.

At least ten counts were recorded for this clonotype. The chain has TRBV12-3 or TRBV12-4 and TRBJ2-1; D is undetermined. The V end lost 5 bases, the J end lost 12 bases, and 11 bases lay between the germline ends. This CDR3 has 11 residues. The CDR3 DNA reads TGTGCCAGCAGTCCACAGAGATGGCAGTTCTTC. Protein sequence: CASSPQRWQFF.

V gene TRBV7-9 combines with J gene TRBJ2-1, with 7 nucleotides matching TRBD1. The trim removed 4 bases at V and 7 bases at J, leaving 13 bases unmatched. Germline CDR1 SEHNR, CDR2 FQNEAQ (reference sequence). CDR3 length: 16 amino acids. The CDR3 reads CASSSYRGRMGNEQFF. Here the CDR3 DNA reads TGTGCCAGCAGCTCTTACAGGGGAAGGATGGGGAATGAGCAGTTCTTC.

This clonotype was seen repeatedly, ten times or more. The genes are TRBV28 and TRBJ2-5, with D tentatively TRBD1 or TRBD2 (6 bases each). The CDR3 sequence is 15 residues long. V was cut by 5 bases and J by 3 bases, with 16 bases left in between. Germline V gene lookup returns CDR1 MDHEN and CDR2 SYDVKM. The CDR3 region is CASSRTGALEETQYF. CDR3 sequence (DNA): TGTGCCAGCAGTCGTACGGGGGCGCTGGAAGAGACCCAGTACTTC. Based on the CDR3 plus reference TRBV28 and TRBJ2-5, the full variable domain is DVKVTQSSRYLVKRTGEKVFLECVQDMDHENMFWYRQDPGLGLRLIYFSYDVKMKEKGDIPEGYSVSREKKERFSLILESASTNQTSMYLCASSRTGALEETQYFGPGTRLLVL.

The V call is TRBV20-1, the J call TRBJ2-5, with TRBD2 matching 12 bases. V lost 6 bases and J lost 9; bases outside the gene matches: 5. The CDR3 has 12 amino acids. Germline V gene sequence: CDR1 DFQATT, CDR2 SNEGSKA (reference sequence). The CDR3 region is CSARTSGAPQYF. CDR3 nucleotide sequence: TGCAGTGCCAGGACTAGCGGGGCTCCCCAGTACTTC.

The chain uses TRBV2 and TRBJ2-7, with D unclear. The CDR3 runs 13 residues. Germline V gives CDR1 SNHLY, CDR2 FYNNEI. Trimming cost V 8 bases and J 3 bases, with 14 bases left between them. CDR3 sequence: CASSLVARYEQYF. For the CDR3, the DNA is TGTGCCAGCTCTCTAGTTGCACGCTACGAGCAGTACTTC.